What follows are 13 T cell receptor beta chains derived from one specimen sequenced in a study of OX40 agonist ivuxolimab in advanced cancers. Assay: immunoSEQ multiplex PCR; the TCRdb copy retains only in-frame clones and omits some. The sample lists about 91,000 clones; around four fifths were seen once. The sequencing here drew on CD4+ or CD8+ T cells sorted from blood, taken in a trial of the OX40 agonist ivuxolimab. The source of these receptors is an adult with an advanced solid tumor such as melanoma, head and neck, liver or kidney cancer.

This clone was found once. The chain couples TRBV14 to TRBJ1-1; TRBD1 matches 8 bases. This CDR3 has 19 amino acids. Trimming took 0 bases from V and 3 from J; bases not matched to a gene: 15. CDR1 and CDR2 from the germline V gene are SGHDN and FVKESK. This CDR3 is CASSQDSRQGRVRYTEAFF. As DNA, the CDR3 is TGTGCCAGCAGCCAAGATAGCAGACAGGGGAGGGTTCGGTACACTGAAGCTTTCTTT. The variable domain in full, with the rest retrieved from reference TRBV14 and TRBJ1-1, is EAGVTQFPSHSVIEKGQTVTLRCDPISGHDNLYWYRRVMGKEIKFLLHFVKESKQDESGMPNNRFLAERTGGTYSTLKVQPAELEDSGVYFCASSQDSRQGRVRYTEAFFGQGTRLTVV.

The J gene is TRBJ2-3, the V gene TRBV4-2, with 11 positions matching TRBD2. In germline, CDR1 is LGHNA, CDR2 YNFKEQ. V shed 5 bases, J shed 4 bases, and the junction held 5 bases outside the gene matches. This CDR3 contains 15 residues. The CDR3 coding sequence is TGTGCCAGCAGCGAACTAGCGGGGGATTCAGATACGCAGTATTTT. Residues: CASSELAGDSDTQYF.

The chain recombines TRBV9 with TRBJ1-4; D is unresolved. The V end was cut by 0 bases, the J end by 8 bases, with 8 bases between. The CDR3 contains 13 residues. Germline V lookup: CDR1 SGDLS, CDR2 YYNGEE. This chain's CDR3 is CASSVGSGEKLFF. CDR3 sequence (DNA): TGTGCCAGCAGCGTAGGTTCCGGGGAAAAACTGTTTTTT.

V gene TRBV7-9 combines with J gene TRBJ1-5; D unresolved. The CDR3 has 13 amino acids. Trimming cost V 2 bases and J 5 bases, with 7 bases left between them. Germline-derived CDR1 and CDR2 are SEHNR and FQNEAQ (reference sequence). The CDR3, as DNA: TGTGCCAGCAGCTTATCGGACGATCAGCCCCAGCATTTT. Translation: CASSLSDDQPQHF.

The V and J genes are TRBV21-1 and TRBJ1-2. TRBV21-1 is given as a pseudogene. The CDR3 has 18 residues. In DNA form, the CDR3 reads TGTGCCAGCAAGGGTAAAAGGCGAACAAGGACCACCTCCTATGGCTACACCTTC. Its protein is CASKGKRRTRTTSYGYTF.

As DNA, the CDR3 is TGCGCCAGCACTCCGGTGACGGGGTCTGGGGAGACCCAGTACTTC. It translates to CASTPVTGSGETQYF. The chain recombines TRBV5-1 with TRBJ2-5; tentative D call: TRBD2 (5 bases). Germline CDR1 and CDR2: SGHRS and YFSETQ. This CDR3 has 15 amino acids. V lost 6 bases, J lost 5 bases, and 20 bases lay in between.

V is TRBV21-1 and J is TRBJ1-5; the listed D gene, TRBD1, was not tested against the DNA. TRBV21-1 is deemed a pseudogene. The CDR3 covers 19 residues. The CDR3 DNA reads TGTGCCAGCAGCAAAGCGAGAACAAGCAGGGGGGATATCAATCAGCCCCAGCATTTT. Amino acids: CASSKARTSRGDINQPQHF.

In its sample, this clone was seen once. The genes are TRBV4-2 and TRBJ2-1, with D tentatively TRBD1 (6 bases). This CDR3 spans 15 amino acids. Trimming removed 2 bases from V and 0 bases from J, with 8 bases in between. CDR1 and CDR2 from the germline V gene are LGHNA and YNFKEQ. Here the CDR3 reads CASSQTGSSYNEQFF. Written as DNA, the CDR3 is TGTGCCAGCAGCCAAACAGGGAGCTCCTACAATGAGCAGTTCTTC.

The rearrangement links TRBV7-3 to TRBJ2-3, with D unresolved. CDR1 is SGHTA, CDR2 FQGTGA, per germline. This CDR3 contains 15 residues. V lost 2 bases and J lost 5, with 14 bases in between. CDR3 bases: TGTGCCAGCAGCTTATCGTCTACCACGGGAGATACGCAGTATTTT. This encodes CASSLSSTTGDTQYF.

The chain has TRBV6-5 and TRBJ1-2, with 9 bases aligning to TRBD1. The CDR3 is made up of 15 amino acids. Germline trimming cut 0 bases from V and 4 bases from J; bases unmatched to any gene: 3. Germline V lookup: CDR1 MNHEY, CDR2 SVGAGI. DNA for the CDR3: TGTGCCAGCAGTTACTCTTGGGGACAGGGCTATGGCTACACCTTC. It yields the protein CASSYSWGQGYGYTF.

This chain links TRBV29-1 with TRBJ2-3, with D possibly matching TRBD2 (5 bases). This CDR3 has 11 amino acids. Germline V gene sequence: CDR1 SQVTM, CDR2 ANQGSEA. V was trimmed by 6 bases and J by 6 bases, leaving 10 bases between them. CDR3 amino acids: CSVLLGDTQYF. The CDR3 DNA follows: TGCAGCGTCTTACTAGGGGATACGCAGTATTTT.

The rearrangement joins TRBV5-6 to TRBJ1-1; D perhaps matches TRBD1 (5 bases). Germline V gene lookup returns CDR1 SGHDT and CDR2 YYEEEE. V was pared by 1 base and J by 1 base, with 11 bases between. The CDR3 is made up of 15 amino acids. The CDR3 DNA is TGTGCCAGCAGCTTGTGGGGGATCAGGAACACTGAAGCTTTCTTT. Its protein product is CASSLWGIRNTEAFF.

In its sample, this clone ranks as medium-sized. The chain employs TRBV28 and TRBJ2-7; D remains ambiguous. Germline loops: CDR1 MDHEN, CDR2 SYDVKM. V was trimmed by 5 bases and J by 3 bases, leaving 17 bases between them. The CDR3 is made up of 15 amino acids. The CDR3 spells CASSTPATMRYEQYF. The CDR3 bases are TGTGCCAGCAGTACTCCCGCGACAATGCGCTACGAGCAGTACTTC.